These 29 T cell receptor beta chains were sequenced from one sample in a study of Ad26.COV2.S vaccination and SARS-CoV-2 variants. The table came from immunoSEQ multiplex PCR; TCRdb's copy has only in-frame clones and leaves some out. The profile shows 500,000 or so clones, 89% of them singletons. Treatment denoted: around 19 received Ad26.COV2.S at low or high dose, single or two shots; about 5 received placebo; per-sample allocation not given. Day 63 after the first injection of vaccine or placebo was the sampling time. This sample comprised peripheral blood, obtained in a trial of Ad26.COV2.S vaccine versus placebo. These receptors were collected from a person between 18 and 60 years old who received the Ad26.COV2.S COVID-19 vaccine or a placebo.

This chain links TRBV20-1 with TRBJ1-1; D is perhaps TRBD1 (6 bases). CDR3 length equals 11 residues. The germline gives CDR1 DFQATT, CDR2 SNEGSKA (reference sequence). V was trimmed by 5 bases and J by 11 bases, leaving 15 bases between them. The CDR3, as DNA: TGCAGTGCTGGGGGACACCCAAGGGCTTTCTTT. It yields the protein CSAGGHPRAFF.

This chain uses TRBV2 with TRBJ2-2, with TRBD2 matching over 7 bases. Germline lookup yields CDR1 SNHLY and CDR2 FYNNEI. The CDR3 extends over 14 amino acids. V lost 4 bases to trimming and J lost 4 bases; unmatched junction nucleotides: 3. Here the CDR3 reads CASSGGSGTGELFF. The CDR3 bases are TGTGCCAGCAGTGGCGGGAGTGGCACCGGGGAGCTGTTTTTT. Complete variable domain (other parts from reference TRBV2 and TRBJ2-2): EPEVTQTPSHQVTQMGQEVILRCVPISNHLYFYWYRQILGQKVEFLVSFYNNEISEKSEIFDDQFSVERPDGSNFTLKIRSTKLEDSAMYFCASSGGSGTGELFFGEGSRLTVL.

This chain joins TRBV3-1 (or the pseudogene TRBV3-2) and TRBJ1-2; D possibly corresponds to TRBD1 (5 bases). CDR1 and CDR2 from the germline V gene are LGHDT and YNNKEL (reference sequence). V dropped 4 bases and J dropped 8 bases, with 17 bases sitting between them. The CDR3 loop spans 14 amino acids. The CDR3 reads CASSPRGPMRGYTF. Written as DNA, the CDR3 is TGTGCCAGCAGCCCCCGGGGCCCGATGAGAGGCTACACCTTC.

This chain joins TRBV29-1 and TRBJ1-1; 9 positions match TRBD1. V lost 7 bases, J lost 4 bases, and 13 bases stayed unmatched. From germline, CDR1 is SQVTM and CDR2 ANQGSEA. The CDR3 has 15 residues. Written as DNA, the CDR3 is TGCAGCGCCTTATCCGGACAGGGGCTAATCACTGAAGCTTTCTTT. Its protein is CSALSGQGLITEAFF.

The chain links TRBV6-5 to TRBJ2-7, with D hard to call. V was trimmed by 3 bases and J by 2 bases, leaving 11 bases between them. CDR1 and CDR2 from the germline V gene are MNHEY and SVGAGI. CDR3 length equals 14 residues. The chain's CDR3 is CASSYSGRAYEQYF. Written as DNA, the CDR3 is TGTGCCAGCAGTTATTCGGGCAGAGCCTACGAGCAGTACTTC.

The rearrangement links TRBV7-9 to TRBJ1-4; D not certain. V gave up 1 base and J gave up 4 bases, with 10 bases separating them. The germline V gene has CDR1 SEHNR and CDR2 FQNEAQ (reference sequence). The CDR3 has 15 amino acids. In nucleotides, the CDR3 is TGTGCCAGCAGCTTAGGAGTAGTGGGTAATGAAAAACTGTTTTTT. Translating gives CASSLGVVGNEKLFF.

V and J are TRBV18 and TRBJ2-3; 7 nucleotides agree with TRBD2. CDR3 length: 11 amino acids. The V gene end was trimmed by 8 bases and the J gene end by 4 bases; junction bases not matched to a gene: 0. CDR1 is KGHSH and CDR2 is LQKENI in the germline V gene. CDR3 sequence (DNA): TGTGCCAGCCGGGGGGCAGATACGCAGTATTTT. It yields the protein CASRGADTQYF.

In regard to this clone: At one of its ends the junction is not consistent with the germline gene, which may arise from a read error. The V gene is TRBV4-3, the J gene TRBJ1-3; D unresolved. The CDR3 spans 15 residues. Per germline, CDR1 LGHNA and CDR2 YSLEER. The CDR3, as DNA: TGCGCCAGCAGCCAAGATGTGAGCTCTGGGAACACCATATATTTT. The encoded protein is CASSQDVSSGNTIYF.

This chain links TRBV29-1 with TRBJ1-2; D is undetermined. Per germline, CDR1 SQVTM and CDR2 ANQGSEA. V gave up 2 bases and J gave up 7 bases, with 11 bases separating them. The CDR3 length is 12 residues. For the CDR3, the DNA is TGCAGCGTTGAAAGGCAAGGGTCTGGCTACACCTTC. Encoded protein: CSVERQGSGYTF.

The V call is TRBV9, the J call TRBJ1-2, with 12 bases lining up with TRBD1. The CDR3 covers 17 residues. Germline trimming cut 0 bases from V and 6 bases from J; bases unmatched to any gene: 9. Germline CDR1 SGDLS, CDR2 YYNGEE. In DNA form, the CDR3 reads TGTGCCAGCAGCGTAGGTCCCGGGACAGGGGGCGTCAATGGCTACACCTTC. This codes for CASSVGPGTGGVNGYTF. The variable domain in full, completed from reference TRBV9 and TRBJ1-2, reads DSGVTQTPKHLITATGQRVTLRCSPRSGDLSVYWYQQSLDQGLQFLIQYYNGEERAKGNILERFSAQQFPDLHSELNLSSLELGDSALYFCASSVGPGTGGVNGYTFGSGTRLTVV.

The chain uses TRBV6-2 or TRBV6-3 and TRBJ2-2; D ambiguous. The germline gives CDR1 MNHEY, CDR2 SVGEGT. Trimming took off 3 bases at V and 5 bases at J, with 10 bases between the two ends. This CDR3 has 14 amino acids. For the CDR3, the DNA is TGTGCCAGCAGTTATAGAATCTTGACCGGGGAGCTGTTTTTT. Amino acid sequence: CASSYRILTGELFF.

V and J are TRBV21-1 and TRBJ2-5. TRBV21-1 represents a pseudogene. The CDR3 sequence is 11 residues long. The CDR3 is CASNAQGTQYF. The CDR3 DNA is TGTGCCAGCAATGCTCAAGGGACCCAGTACTTC.

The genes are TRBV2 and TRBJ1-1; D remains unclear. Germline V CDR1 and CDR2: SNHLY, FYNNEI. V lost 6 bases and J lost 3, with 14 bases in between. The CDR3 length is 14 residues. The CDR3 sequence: CASRTEREHTEAFF. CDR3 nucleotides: TGTGCCAGCAGGACTGAAAGGGAACACACTGAAGCTTTCTTT.

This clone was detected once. Here the CDR3 DNA reads TGTGCCAGCAGTTTCCCCGGGACAGCCTACGAGCAGTACGTC. Protein product: CASSFPGTAYEQYV. The chain is built from TRBV6-2 or TRBV6-3 and TRBJ2-7, with 7 bases that match TRBD1. Germline CDR1 and CDR2: MNHEY and SVGEGT. This CDR3 spans 14 amino acids. V gave up 4 bases and J gave up 2 bases; unmatched junction bases: 5.

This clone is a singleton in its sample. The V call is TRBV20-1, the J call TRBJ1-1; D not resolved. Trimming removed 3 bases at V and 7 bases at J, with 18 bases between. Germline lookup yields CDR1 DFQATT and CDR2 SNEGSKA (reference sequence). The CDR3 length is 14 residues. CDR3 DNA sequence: TGCAGTGCTAGTCGGGCCCCCCTTTCTAATGAAGCTTTCTTT. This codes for CSASRAPLSNEAFF.

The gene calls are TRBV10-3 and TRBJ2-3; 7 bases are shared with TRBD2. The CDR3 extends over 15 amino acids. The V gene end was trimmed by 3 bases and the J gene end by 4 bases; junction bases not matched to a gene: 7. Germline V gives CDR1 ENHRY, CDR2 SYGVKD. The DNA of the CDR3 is TGTGCCATCAGTGATTCTCGGGGGGTCGCAGATACGCAGTATTTT. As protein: CAISDSRGVADTQYF.

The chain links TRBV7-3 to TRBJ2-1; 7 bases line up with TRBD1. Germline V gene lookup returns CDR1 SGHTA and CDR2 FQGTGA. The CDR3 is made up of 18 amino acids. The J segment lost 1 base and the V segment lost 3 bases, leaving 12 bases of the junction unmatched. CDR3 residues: CASSFFPVTGPSYNEQFF. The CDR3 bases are TGTGCCAGCAGCTTCTTCCCTGTGACAGGGCCTTCCTACAATGAGCAGTTCTTC.

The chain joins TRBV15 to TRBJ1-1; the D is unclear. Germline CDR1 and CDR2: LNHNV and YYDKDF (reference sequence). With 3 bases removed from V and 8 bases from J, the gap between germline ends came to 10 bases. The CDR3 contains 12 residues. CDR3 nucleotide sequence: TGTGCCACCAGCAGCGGGCAAATGGAAGCTTTCTTT. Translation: CATSSGQMEAFF.

The CDR3 loop is CASSLGPLPSYEQYV. The CDR3, as DNA: TGCGCCAGCAGCTTGGGTCCGTTACCCTCCTACGAGCAGTACGTC. V usage is TRBV5-1 and J usage is TRBJ2-7; no clear D. The germline V and J ends were trimmed by 0 bases and 0 bases, with 10 bases remaining between them. Germline V gives CDR1 SGHRS, CDR2 YFSETQ. This CDR3 is built from 15 residues.

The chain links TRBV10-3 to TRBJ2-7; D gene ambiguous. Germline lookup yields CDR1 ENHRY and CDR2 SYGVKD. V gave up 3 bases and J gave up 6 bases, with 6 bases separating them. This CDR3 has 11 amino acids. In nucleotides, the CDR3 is TGTGCCATCAGTGAAATCTCCGAGCAGTACTTC. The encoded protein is CAISEISEQYF.

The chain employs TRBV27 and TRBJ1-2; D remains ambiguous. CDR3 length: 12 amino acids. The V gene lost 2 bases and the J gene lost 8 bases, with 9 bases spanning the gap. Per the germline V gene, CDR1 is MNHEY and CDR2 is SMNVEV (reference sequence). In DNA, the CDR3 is TGTGCCAGCAGTTTACCCGGTGGAGGCTACACCTTC. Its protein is CASSLPGGGYTF.

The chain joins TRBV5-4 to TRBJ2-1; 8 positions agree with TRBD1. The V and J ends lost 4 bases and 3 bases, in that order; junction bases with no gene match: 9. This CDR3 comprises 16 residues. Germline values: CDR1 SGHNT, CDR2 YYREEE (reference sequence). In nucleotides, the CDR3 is TGTGCCAGCAGCCACCCCCCACAGGGGGTCTACAATGAGCAGTTCTTC. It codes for CASSHPPQGVYNEQFF.

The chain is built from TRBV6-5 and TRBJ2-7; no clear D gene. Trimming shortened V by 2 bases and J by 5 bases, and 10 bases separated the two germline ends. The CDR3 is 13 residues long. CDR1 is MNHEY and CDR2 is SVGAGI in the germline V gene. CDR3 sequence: CASSYRAMDEQYF. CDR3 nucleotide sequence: TGTGCCAGCAGTTACAGGGCTATGGACGAGCAGTACTTC.

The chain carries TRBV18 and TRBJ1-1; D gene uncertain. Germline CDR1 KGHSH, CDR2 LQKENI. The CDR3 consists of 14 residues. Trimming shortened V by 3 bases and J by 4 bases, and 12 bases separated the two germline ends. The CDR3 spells CASSPLNTATEAFF. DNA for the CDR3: TGTGCCAGCTCACCTCTGAACACGGCCACTGAAGCTTTCTTT.

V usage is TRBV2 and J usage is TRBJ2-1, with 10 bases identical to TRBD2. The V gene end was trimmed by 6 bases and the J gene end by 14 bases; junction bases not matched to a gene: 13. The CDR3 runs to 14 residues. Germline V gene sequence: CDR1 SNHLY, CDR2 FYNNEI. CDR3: CASSASTGLAAEFF. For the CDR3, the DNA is TGTGCCAGCAGCGCCTCTACCGGACTAGCGGCGGAGTTCTTC.

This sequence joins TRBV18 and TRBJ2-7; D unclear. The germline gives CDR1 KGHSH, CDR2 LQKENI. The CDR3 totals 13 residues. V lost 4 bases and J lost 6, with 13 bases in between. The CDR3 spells CASSLSPSGEQYV. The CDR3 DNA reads TGTGCCAGCTCACTATCCCCGTCAGGCGAGCAGTACGTC.

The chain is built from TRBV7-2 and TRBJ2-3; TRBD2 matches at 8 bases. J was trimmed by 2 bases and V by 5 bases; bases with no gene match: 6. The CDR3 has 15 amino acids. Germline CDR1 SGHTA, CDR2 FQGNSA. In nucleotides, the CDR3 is TGTGCCAGCAGCCCGCGGGGGGACCCCACAGATACGCAGTATTTT. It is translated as CASSPRGDPTDTQYF.

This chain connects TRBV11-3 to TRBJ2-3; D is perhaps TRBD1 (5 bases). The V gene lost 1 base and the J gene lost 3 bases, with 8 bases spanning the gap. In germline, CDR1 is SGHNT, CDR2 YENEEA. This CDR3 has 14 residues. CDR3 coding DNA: TGTGCCAGCAGCTTAGCAGGGTTAACAGATACGCAGTATTTT. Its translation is CASSLAGLTDTQYF.

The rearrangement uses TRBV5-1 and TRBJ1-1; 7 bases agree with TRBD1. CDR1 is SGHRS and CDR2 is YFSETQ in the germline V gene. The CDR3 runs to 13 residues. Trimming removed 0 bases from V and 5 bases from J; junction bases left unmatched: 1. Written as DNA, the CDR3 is TGCGCCAGCAGCTTGGCGACAGGGACTGAAGCTTTCTTT. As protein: CASSLATGTEAFF.